What follows is one TCR beta chain and its context. Its specificity is not known. Data came from immunoSEQ multiplex PCR; TCRdb stores just in-frame clones and leaves some out. This sample has about 100,000 clones, with 80% to 95% found just once. These data are taken from a study of T cell responses to AZD1222 COVID-19 vaccine. Findings and limits, study-wide: Donors were mostly white British, more females; clonal diversity possibly underestimated. Only a handful of AZD1222 recipients, roughly six in all, had baseline seropositivity.

V lost 2 bases and J lost 2; bases outside the gene matches: 2. This CDR3 contains 14 residues. The germline V gene has CDR1 GTSNPN and CDR2 SVGIG (reference sequence). Samples with a second dose at about 4 or about 12 weeks were pooled together. Sequences were derived from peripheral blood, sampled 28 days after the second AZD1222 dose. The TCR sequence derives from an adult who received the AZD1222 COVID-19 vaccine. The chain has TRBV30 and TRBJ2-1; 8 positions agree with TRBD1. CDR3 in amino acids: CAWSRQGTYNEQFF. CDR3 nucleotide sequence: TGTGCCTGGAGTAGACAGGGGACCTACAATGAGCAGTTCTTC. The variable domain in full, with the rest retrieved from reference TRBV30 and TRBJ2-1, is SQTIHQWPATLVQPVGSPLSLECTVEGTSNPNLYWYRQAAGRGLQLLFYSVGIGQISSEVPQNLSASRPQDRQFILSSKKLLLSDSGFYLCAWSRQGTYNEQFFGPGTRLTVL.